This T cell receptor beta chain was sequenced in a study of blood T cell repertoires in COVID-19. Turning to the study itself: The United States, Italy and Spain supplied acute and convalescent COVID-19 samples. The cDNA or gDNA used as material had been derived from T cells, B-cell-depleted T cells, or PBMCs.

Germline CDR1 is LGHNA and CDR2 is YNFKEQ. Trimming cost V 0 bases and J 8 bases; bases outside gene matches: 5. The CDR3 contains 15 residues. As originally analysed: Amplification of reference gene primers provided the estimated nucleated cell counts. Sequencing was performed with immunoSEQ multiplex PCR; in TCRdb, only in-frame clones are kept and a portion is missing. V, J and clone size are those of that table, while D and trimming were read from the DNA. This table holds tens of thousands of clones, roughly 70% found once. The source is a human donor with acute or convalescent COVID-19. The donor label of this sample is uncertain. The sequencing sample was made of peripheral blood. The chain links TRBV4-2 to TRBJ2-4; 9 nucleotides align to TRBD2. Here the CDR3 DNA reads TGTGCCAGCAGCCAAGATGCGGCGGGAGGGTACATTCAGTACTTC. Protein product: CASSQDAAGGYIQYF.